This T cell receptor (beta chain) stems from a study of CD8+ T cells in alopecia areata. Study-level points and caveats: Links between baseline CD8+ expansion and response need larger treated cohorts. Especially in alopecia totalis/universalis, lesional scalp showed greater clonality than normal scalp did.

V lost 2 bases to trimming and J lost 4 bases, with 9 bases between them. The CDR3 is 14 residues long. The germline V gene has CDR1 SGHNT and CDR2 YYREEE (reference sequence). Extracted from the samples, RNA was reverse transcribed into cDNA to serve as the sequencing template. TCRdb's table, derived via immunoSEQ multiplex PCR, lists solely in-frame clones and lacks some. The profile covers roughly 200,000 clones, with approximately 47% appearing a single time and roughly 2.8% taken by the ten largest. The treatment here: oral pan-JAK inhibitor, 5-10 mg twice daily. The sample holds a few counts of this clone. Its target is unknown.

The chain uses TRBV5-4 and TRBJ1-4; D remains unclear. This clonotype originated in a human donor with alopecia areata. The sequencing here drew on CD4+ T cells sorted from blood, taken at approximately week 36, from a patient treated with tofacitinib. The CDR3 spells CASSFGQDNEKLFF. The CDR3 coding sequence is TGTGCCAGCAGCTTCGGGCAGGATAATGAAAAACTGTTTTTT.